This T cell receptor (beta chain) was captured in a study of blood T cell repertoires in COVID-19 (dated by TCRdb to the early 2020s). Regarding the complete study: Collaborator samples came from the United States, Italy and Spain and covered acute and convalescent phases of COVID-19. The prospective study material was composed of cDNA or gDNA derived from T cells, B-cell-depleted T cells, or PBMCs. Subjects who had been exposed to COVID-19, were actively infected with it, or had recovered from it provided the deeply sampled blood TCRbeta repertoires that made up the dataset. A freely available public database, intended as a resource for researchers studying the immune response to SARS-CoV-2, is where the repertoires were released. Samples came from the ongoing ImmuneRACE study (first 160 participants) plus 1,254 subjects from 6 global collaborators. Sample metadata almost always included a de-identified subject ID, COVID-19 status, age in years and sex. Where HLA class I and class II types were available, the types were taken from metadata supplied by the sample provider, not from assay-based typing. Overall study outcomes, separate from this receptor: The quantity of clinical and demographic metadata differed by source and by participant and was supplied without curation.

Worth noting for this clone: What antigen it recognizes has not been identified. Base qualities are not recorded, but no much larger clone differs from it by a single base.

Collaborating institutions collected whole blood in K2EDTA tubes following their own protocols. For TCRbeta analysis, collaborators shipped samples in one of three forms: frozen whole blood, isolated PBMCs, or DNA extracted from either of those sample types. TCRbeta CDR3 regions were amplified from genomic DNA using the immunoSEQ Assay, a bias-controlled multiplex PCR. The original pipeline was this. The number of nucleated cells in each sample was estimated from the amplification of reference gene primers within the assay. To quantify the absolute abundance of each unique TCRbeta CDR3 rearrangement, sequence reads were collapsed and filtered. For each sample, productive Simpson clonality was calculated as the square root of Simpson's diversity index across productive rearrangements. TCRdb took over this immuneACCESS table, retaining in-frame rearrangements with V and J assigned. Such tables are incomplete; in checked studies, under half of the missing clones stem from an unresolved V gene, and the remainder is unexplained. From that table come the V and J calls and clone size; the DNA was used to work out D and trimming. This sample gives about 110,000 clones in total; around 82% of them show up just once. Of the sample, roughly 6.5% is held by the ten largest clones.

From a lookup of the germline V gene (reference sequence), CDR1 and CDR2 are GTSNPN and SVGIG. A distance of 26 bases separates the germline ends of V and J, which lose 6 bases and 12 bases respectively. The CDR3 runs 14 amino acids, cysteine and phenylalanine included. The DNA shown is the 42-base CDR3, in frame from base 1. The chain is encoded by TRBV30 joined to TRBJ1-1; a tentative D match to TRBD1 spans 6 bases. The clonotype comes from a woman between 45 and 65 years old with acute or convalescent COVID-19. Specimen: peripheral blood. The CDR3 is CACTPGQGFTGSFF. The nucleotide sequence is TGTGCCTGTACTCCGGGACAAGGTTTTACAGGGTCTTTCTTT.